The 31 T cell receptor beta chains reported below all come from one sample, sequenced in a study of early T cells in non-severe SARS-CoV-2 infection. TCRdb used MiXCR to reprocess the 5' RACE reads, holding one entry per CDR3 protein. The repertoire includes some 64,000 distinct CDR3 sequences, around 14% of them detected once, and about 8.5% sits in the top ten. Sequencing was carried out using whole blood. The source of these receptors is an adult who was a healthcare worker with PCR-confirmed SARS-CoV-2 infection or an uninfected control (not recorded which).

This clonotype was recorded at least ten times. V usage is TRBV29-1 and J usage is TRBJ1-5, with D hard to call. V was shortened by 6 bases and J by 0 bases, with 6 bases between the two germline ends. The CDR3 totals 12 residues. Germline CDR1 reads SQVTM; CDR2 reads ANQGSEA. CDR3: CSVGSSNQPQHF. The DNA of the CDR3 is TGCAGCGTCGGGAGTAGCAATCAGCCCCAGCATTTT.

In its sample, this clonotype was seen many times. V usage is TRBV29-1 and J usage is TRBJ2-5; no definite D call. V dropped 3 bases and J dropped 4 bases, with 6 bases sitting between them. CDR3 length: 11 residues. From germline, CDR1 is SQVTM and CDR2 ANQGSEA. The CDR3 here is CSVDLTETQYF. The CDR3 coding sequence is TGCAGCGTTGATCTAACAGAGACCCAGTACTTC. The full variable domain, completed using reference TRBV29-1 and TRBJ2-5, is SAVISQKPSRDICQRGTSLTIQCQVDSQVTMMFWYRQQPGQSLTLIATANQGSEATYESGFVIDKFPISRPNLTFSTLTVSNMSPEDSSIYLCSVDLTETQYFGPGTRLLVL.

The chain links TRBV28 to TRBJ1-2, with 11 bases that match TRBD1. Germline loops: CDR1 MDHEN, CDR2 SYDVKM. The V and J ends lost 6 bases and 1 base, in that order; junction bases with no gene match: 10. CDR3 length equals 17 residues. The CDR3 nucleotides are TGTGCCAGCAGGGGGACAGGGGGATACCAGCTTAACTATGGCTACACCTTC. It specifies CASRGTGGYQLNYGYTF.

This clonotype was observed a single time. J is TRBJ1-6 and V is TRBV27, with TRBD1 matching over 7 bases. CDR1 and CDR2 (germline): MNHEY, SMNVEV (reference sequence). The CDR3 consists of 12 residues. V lost 2 bases and J lost 11; bases outside the gene matches: 0. The CDR3 DNA sequence: TGTGCCAGCAGTTTAACAGGGGCACCCCTCCACTTT. It translates to CASSLTGAPLHF.

Ten or more counts support this clonotype. The CDR3 DNA reads as TGCAGCGTTGAAGATCCAGGGGCTGGAAACACCATATATTTT. This encodes CSVEDPGAGNTIYF. This rearrangement joins TRBV29-1 to TRBJ1-3; D is possibly TRBD1 (6 bases). Germline CDR1 and CDR2: SQVTM and ANQGSEA. Trimming removed 0 bases at V and 2 bases at J, with 8 bases between. CDR3 length: 14 amino acids.

This chain links TRBV9 with TRBJ2-7, with TRBD2 matching over 14 bases. V was clipped by 3 bases and J by 0 bases; unmatched bases: 8. CDR3 length: 18 residues. Germline V gene data show CDR1 as SGDLS and CDR2 as YYNGEE. The CDR3 DNA reads TGTGCCAGCAGCGGCGGAGGGACTAGCGGGAGTGTCTCCTACGAGCAGTACTTC. Its protein product is CASSGGGTSGSVSYEQYF. Using reference TRBV9 and TRBJ2-7 for the parts outside the CDR3, the full variable domain is DSGVTQTPKHLITATGQRVTLRCSPRSGDLSVYWYQQSLDQGLQFLIQYYNGEERAKGNILERFSAQQFPDLHSELNLSSLELGDSALYFCASSGGGTSGSVSYEQYFGPGTRLTVT.

This clonotype was seen at least ten times. The CDR3 reads CATSGVMGEQFF. CDR3 coding DNA: TGTGCCACCAGCGGAGTTATGGGTGAGCAGTTCTTC. This chain joins TRBV15 and TRBJ2-1, with D hard to call. V lost 5 bases and J 9 bases, leaving 11 bases between the germline ends. CDR3 length: 12 residues. In germline, CDR1 is LNHNV, CDR2 YYDKDF (reference sequence).

V gene TRBV19 combines with J gene TRBJ2-2, with 8 bases matching TRBD1. Germline values: CDR1 LNHDA, CDR2 SQIVND (reference sequence). V lost 4 bases and J lost 3; bases outside the gene matches: 1. The CDR3 extends over 14 amino acids. This CDR3 reads CASSTGGDTGELFF. Here the CDR3 DNA reads TGTGCCAGTAGTACAGGGGGCGACACCGGGGAGCTGTTTTTT.

This clonotype was seen many times. The junction does not match germline at one end; this may be a read error. The chain recombines TRBV5-1 with TRBJ2-1; tentative D call: TRBD2 (5 bases). The CDR3 extends over 14 amino acids. Germline V gives CDR1 SGHRS, CDR2 YFSETQ. DNA for the CDR3: TGCGCCAGCAGCTTGGGTCCTGACTACGATGAGCAGTTCTTC. Residues: CASSLGPDYDEQFF.

This clonotype was seen many times. The rearrangement links TRBV7-6 to TRBJ2-7; 11 nucleotides align to TRBD2. V lost 1 base and J lost 5; bases outside the gene matches: 4. Germline V CDR1 and CDR2: SGHVS, FNYEAQ. CDR3 length: 15 amino acids. CDR3 in amino acids: CASSLELAGVDEQYF. CDR3 nucleotides: TGTGCCAGCAGCTTAGAACTAGCGGGAGTAGACGAGCAGTACTTC.

This clonotype has a handful of counts. This sequence joins TRBV20-1 and TRBJ1-5; D is undetermined. Germline V gene sequence: CDR1 DFQATT, CDR2 SNEGSKA (reference sequence). The CDR3 is 13 amino acids. Trimming left V 5 bases short and J 3 bases short, with 11 bases between. CDR3 protein: CSASSDFNQPQHF. CDR3 DNA sequence: TGCAGTGCTTCTAGCGATTTCAATCAGCCCCAGCATTTT.

This clonotype appeared a few times. The V call is TRBV4-1, the J call TRBJ1-4; a weak D match, TRBD1 (5 bases). The CDR3 runs 17 residues. Germline assignment: CDR1 MGHRA and CDR2 YSYEKL. V lost 0 bases to trimming and J lost 7 bases, with 18 bases between them. CDR3 residues: CASSQDEFAGGTEKLFF. CDR3 bases: TGCGCCAGCAGCCAAGATGAATTTGCCGGGGGTACTGAAAAACTGTTTTTT.

In this sample, this clonotype turned up many times. The genes are TRBV5-6 and TRBJ2-2, with D possibly matching TRBD2 (5 bases). Per the germline V gene, CDR1 is SGHDT and CDR2 is YYEEEE. With 6 bases removed from V and 1 base from J, the gap between germline ends came to 13 bases. The CDR3 covers 15 residues. CDR3 bases: TGTGCCAGCACTCGGAGGCTTCAGAACACCGGGGAGCTGTTTTTT. This sequence encodes CASTRRLQNTGELFF.

This clonotype appeared many times. The CDR3 region has the DNA TGTGCCAGCAGCCCCGGAACCTCGAGGGGCTACACCTTC. This translates into CASSPGTSRGYTF. The rearrangement links TRBV12-3 or TRBV12-4 to TRBJ1-2; the D is unclear. The CDR3 consists of 13 residues. The V end lost 6 bases, the J end lost 8 bases, and 16 bases lay between the germline ends.

CDR3 region: CASSYREATDTQYF. CDR3 nucleotide sequence: TGTGCCAGCAGTTACCGGGAAGCCACAGATACGCAGTATTTT. This chain connects TRBV6-6 to TRBJ2-3; possible D gene TRBD2, 5 bases. From germline, CDR1 is MNHNY and CDR2 SVGAGI (reference sequence). The CDR3 has 14 residues. The ends were cut back, 2 bases at V and 2 bases at J, with 8 bases in the middle.

The V call is TRBV20-1, the J call TRBJ1-2; TRBD1 agrees at 8 bases. With 4 bases clipped from V and 5 bases from J, the junction kept 9 bases outside the gene matches. The CDR3 is 14 amino acids. Looked up from germline, CDR1 is DFQATT and CDR2 is SNEGSKA (reference sequence). The CDR3 DNA sequence: TGCAGTGCTACCCTAGGACAGGGAGGGTATGGCTACACCTTC. Its protein product is CSATLGQGGYGYTF.

This CDR3 reads CASSAPGQGFRNEQFF. CDR3 DNA: TGTGCCAGCAGTGCCCCGGGACAGGGATTTCGGAATGAGCAGTTCTTC. The chain uses TRBV25-1 and TRBJ2-1; 9 nucleotides align to TRBD1. The CDR3 has 16 amino acids. V lost 4 bases, J lost 7 bases, and 11 bases stayed unmatched. Germline V gene lookup returns CDR1 MGHDK and CDR2 SYGVNS.

This chain links TRBV6-2 or TRBV6-3 with TRBJ2-5; 14 bases are shared with TRBD2. The CDR3 runs to 16 residues. Trimming took 6 bases from V and 5 from J; bases not matched to a gene: 8. Germline CDR1 MNHEY, CDR2 SVGEGT. The DNA of the CDR3 is TGTGCCAGCAGAAAAGGACTAGCGGGAGGATTGGAGACCCAGTACTTC. Its protein product is CASRKGLAGGLETQYF.

This chain links TRBV27 with TRBJ1-5; no reliable D call. The length of the CDR3 is 13 residues. The germline V and J ends were trimmed by 3 bases and 6 bases, with 9 bases remaining between them. CDR1 is MNHEY and CDR2 is SMNVEV in the germline V gene (reference sequence). The CDR3 region is CASSFFVGQPQHF. DNA for the CDR3: TGTGCCAGCAGTTTCTTTGTAGGTCAGCCCCAGCATTTT.

This clonotype has just a few counts. The chain joins TRBV2 to TRBJ2-7, with D tentatively TRBD2 (6 bases). The germline CDR1 and CDR2 sequences are SNHLY and FYNNEI. This CDR3 comprises 15 residues. V lost 4 bases, J lost 0 bases, and 13 bases lay in between. For the CDR3, the DNA is TGTGCCAGCAGTGGGCCTAGCGTTTACTCCTACGAGCAGTACTTC. It codes for CASSGPSVYSYEQYF.

V gene TRBV15 combines with J gene TRBJ1-1; D remains unclear. V shed 1 base and J shed 5 bases, with 11 bases lying between them. The CDR3 is made up of 14 amino acids. Germline CDR1 LNHNV, CDR2 YYDKDF (reference sequence). CDR3 DNA: TGTGCCACCAGCAGAGGATCCTACGTGACTGAAGCTTTCTTT. As protein: CATSRGSYVTEAFF. The complete variable domain, with remaining parts taken from reference TRBV15 and TRBJ1-1, reads DAMVIQNPRYQVTQFGKPVTLSCSQTLNHNVMYWYQQKSSQAPKLLFHYYDKDFNNEADTPDNFQSRRPNTSFCFLDIRSPGLGDTAMYLCATSRGSYVTEAFFGQGTRLTVV.

This rearrangement joins TRBV3-1 to TRBJ1-3; D is unclear. Trimming took off 0 bases at V and 7 bases at J, with 10 bases between the two ends. The V gene's germline CDR1 is LGHDT and CDR2 YNNKEL (reference sequence). The CDR3 is 14 amino acids. CDR3 nucleotides: TGTGCCAGCAGCCAAGAACTGGCGGGGAACACCATATATTTT. It translates to CASSQELAGNTIYF.

The chain is built from TRBV10-3 and TRBJ2-7; D not certain. CDR3 size: 12 residues. Germline lookup yields CDR1 ENHRY and CDR2 SYGVKD. V dropped 3 bases and J dropped 11 bases, with 14 bases sitting between them. The CDR3 DNA reads as TGTGCCATCAGTGATCTGTCAGCACCCGAGTACTTC. Protein: CAISDLSAPEYF.

V usage is TRBV20-1 and J usage is TRBJ2-1; weak D call: TRBD2 (5 bases). Germline lookup yields CDR1 DFQATT and CDR2 SNEGSKA (reference sequence). V lost 3 bases, J lost 0 bases, and 24 bases lay in between. CDR3 length: 19 amino acids. The CDR3 nucleotides read TGCAGTGCTAGTTTATACCCGCTGACTCGACTACTCTCCTACAATGAGCAGTTCTTC. Amino acid sequence: CSASLYPLTRLLSYNEQFF.

Many counts were recorded for this clonotype. An end of the junction does not agree with germline; a read error may underlie this. The rearrangement uses TRBV12-3 or TRBV12-4 and TRBJ2-5; D gene uncertain. This CDR3 spans 11 amino acids. The CDR3 protein is CANSFGETQYF. The DNA for the CDR3 is TGTGCCAACAGTTTCGGAGAGACCCAGTACTTC.

At least ten counts were recorded for this clonotype. This chain connects TRBV12-3 or TRBV12-4 to TRBJ2-4; 7 bases match TRBD2. With 2 bases clipped from V and 5 bases from J, the junction kept 6 bases outside the gene matches. This CDR3 comprises 15 residues. CDR3 sequence (DNA): TGTGCCAGCAGTTTACGTCGGGAGGTGGAAAACATTCAGTACTTC. Encoded protein: CASSLRREVENIQYF.

This clonotype was seen at least ten times. The chain is built from TRBV7-3 and TRBJ1-1; a possible D gene is TRBD1 (5 bases). The CDR3 is made up of 15 amino acids. Between the trimmed V and J ends, which lost 1 base and 5 bases, there was a span of 14 bases. The germline V gene has CDR1 SGHTA and CDR2 FQGTGA. CDR3 sequence: CASSLRGLGVTEAFF. CDR3 sequence (DNA): TGTGCCAGCAGCTTAAGGGGGTTGGGAGTAACTGAAGCTTTCTTT.

The rearrangement uses TRBV6-1 and TRBJ1-1, with D maybe TRBD1 (6 bases). CDR3 length equals 15 residues. V was clipped by 3 bases and J by 6 bases, with 17 bases between them. From germline, CDR1 is MNHNS and CDR2 SASEGT. CDR3 sequence (DNA): TGTGCCAGCAGTGACAGGGTACGGGAGGGGGCTGAAGCTTTCTTT. Residues: CASSDRVREGAEAFF.

In its sample, this clonotype was seen a few times. The V and J genes are TRBV28 and TRBJ2-7; D is unclear. The ends were cut back, 11 bases at V and 0 bases at J, with 14 bases in the middle. The CDR3 runs 13 residues. In germline, CDR1 is MDHEN, CDR2 SYDVKM. The DNA of the CDR3 is TGTGCCGCCGAGTCCACCAACTCCTACGAGCAGTACTTC. It is translated as CAAESTNSYEQYF.

The chain joins TRBV29-1 to TRBJ2-7, with 10 bases matching TRBD1. Germline CDR1 is SQVTM and CDR2 is ANQGSEA. The CDR3 length is 12 residues. Losses at the gene ends were 7 bases for V and 5 bases for J; bases not matched to a gene: 5. The CDR3 region has the DNA TGCAGCGGTAGACAGGGGGCGGACGAGCAGTACTTC. Protein sequence: CSGRQGADEQYF.

V usage is TRBV14 and J usage is TRBJ2-1, with 10 positions matching TRBD2. Germline V lookup: CDR1 SGHDN, CDR2 FVKESK. The CDR3 contains 16 residues. V dropped 4 bases and J dropped 1; count of bases not matched to a gene: 4. The CDR3 nucleotides read TGTGCCAGCAGCCCTAAAGCGGGGGGGTCCTACAATGAGCAGTTCTTC. Translated, it gives CASSPKAGGSYNEQFF.